The clone carrying this T cell receptor (beta chain) was seen many times. The antigen is undetermined. The CDR3 loop spans 13 amino acids. The V and J ends lost 3 bases and 3 bases respectively, with 9 bases between them. CDR1 is DFQATT and CDR2 is SNEGSKA in the germline V gene (reference sequence). This entry belongs to a study of neurological immune-mediated disorders. Study results and caveats: HTLV-1-associated myelopathy led in TCR clonal expansion, while multiple sclerosis ranked lowest, below healthy controls.

The cDNA was synthesized by 5'RACE incorporating 10-nucleotide random UMIs. TCRdb re-called the 5' RACE reads with MiXCR, one entry per CDR3 protein. This sample yields approximately 85,000 distinct CDR3 sequences, of which roughly an eighth are seen a single time; approximately 4.5% belongs to the top ten. The time point denotes: longitudinal time-point 2. The TCR was taken from a female donor with HTLV-1-associated myelopathy (HAM/TSP). The J gene is TRBJ1-5, the V gene TRBV20-1; D possibly corresponds to TRBD1 (6 bases). The specimen sequenced was PBMCs. Here the CDR3 DNA reads TGCAGTGCTAGTTACAGGGCCAATCAGCCCCAGCATTTT. It translates to CSASYRANQPQHF.